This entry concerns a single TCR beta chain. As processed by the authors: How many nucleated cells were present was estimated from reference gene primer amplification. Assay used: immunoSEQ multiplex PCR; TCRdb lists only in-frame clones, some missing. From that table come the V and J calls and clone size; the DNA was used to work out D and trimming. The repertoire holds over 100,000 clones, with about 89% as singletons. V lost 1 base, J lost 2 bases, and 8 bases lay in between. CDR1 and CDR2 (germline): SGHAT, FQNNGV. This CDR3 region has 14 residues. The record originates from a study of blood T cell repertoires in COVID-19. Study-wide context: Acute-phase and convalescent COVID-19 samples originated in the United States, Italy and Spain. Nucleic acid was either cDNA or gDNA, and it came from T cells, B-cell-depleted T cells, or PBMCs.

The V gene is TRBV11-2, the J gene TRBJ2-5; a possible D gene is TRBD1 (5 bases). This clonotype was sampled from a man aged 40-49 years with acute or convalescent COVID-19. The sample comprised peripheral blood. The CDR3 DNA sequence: TGTGCCAGCAGCTTAGTAACAGGTCAAGAGACCCAGTACTTC. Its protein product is CASSLVTGQETQYF. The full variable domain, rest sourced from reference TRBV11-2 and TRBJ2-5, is EAGVAQSPRYKIIEKRQSVAFWCNPISGHATLYWYQQILGQGPKLLIQFQNNGVVDDSQLPKDRFSAERLKGVDSTLKIQPAKLEDSAVYLCASSLVTGQETQYFGPGTRLLVL.